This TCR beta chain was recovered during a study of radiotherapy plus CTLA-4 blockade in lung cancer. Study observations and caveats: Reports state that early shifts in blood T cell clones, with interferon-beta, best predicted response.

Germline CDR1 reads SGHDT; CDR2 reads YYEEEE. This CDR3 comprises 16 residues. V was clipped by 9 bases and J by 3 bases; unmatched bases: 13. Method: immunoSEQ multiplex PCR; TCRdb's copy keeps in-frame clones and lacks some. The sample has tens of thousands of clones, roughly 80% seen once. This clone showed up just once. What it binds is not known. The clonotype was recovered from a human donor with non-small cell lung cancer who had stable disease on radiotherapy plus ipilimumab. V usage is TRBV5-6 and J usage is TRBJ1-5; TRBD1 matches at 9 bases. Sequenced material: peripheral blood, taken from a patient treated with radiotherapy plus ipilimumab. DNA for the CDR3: TGTGCCAACCTACAGGGGGCCAACATAGACAATCAGCCCCAGCATTTT. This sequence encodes CANLQGANIDNQPQHF.